This T cell receptor beta chain is drawn from a study of cytomegalovirus exposure and HLA in healthy donors. Comments on this clone: Antigen specificity is unknown.

Study conclusions and caveats: Overall, around 150 TCR beta chains were annotated as cytomegalovirus-associated. Beyond CMV serostatus, there was no information to go on about immune exposure. Most subjects' HLA-A and HLA-B alleles were reportedly predicted from TCR beta sequences.

PCR amplification relied on 60 Vbeta primers (plus 13 Jbeta primers). The assay was immunoSEQ multiplex PCR, and TCRdb's table has in-frame clones only and misses some. The sample records roughly 120,000 clones, 79% being singletons. Specimen: PBMCs. The clonotype was recovered from a man aged 25 to 45 in good health and CMV-seropositive.

CDR3 sequence (DNA): TGTGCCAGCAGTTACTATGCCTCGGATAATTCACCCCTCCACTTT. Its translation is CASSYYASDNSPLHF. V usage is TRBV6-6 and J usage is TRBJ1-6; D is ambiguous. The V gene lost 1 base and the J gene lost 5 bases, with 9 bases spanning the gap. The CDR3 totals 15 residues. Germline-derived CDR1 and CDR2 are MNHNY and SVGAGI (reference sequence).